One sample yielded the 9 T cell receptor beta chains listed below, sequenced in a study of T cells after yellow fever vaccination. TCRdb used MiXCR to reprocess the 5' RACE reads, holding one entry per CDR3 protein. The sample yields roughly 300,000 distinct CDR3 sequences, around 6.8% seen once. Source: PBMCs, taken roughly seven weeks after the first yellow fever vaccination. These receptors were collected from a man aged 18 to 29 who received the YFV17D yellow fever vaccine.

CDR3 sequence reads: CASRSGDVRDTQYF. The CDR3 DNA sequence: TGTGCCAGCAGGTCAGGGGACGTCCGAGATACGCAGTATTTT. The gene calls are TRBV6-1 and TRBJ2-3; the D gene is possibly TRBD1 (6 bases). Trimming took 6 bases from V and 5 from J, leaving 15 bases between them. This CDR3 contains 14 residues. CDR1 is MNHNS and CDR2 is SASEGT in the germline V gene.

This clonotype was picked up a small number of times. The rearrangement uses TRBV7-9 and TRBJ2-5, with no clear D. The CDR3 consists of 13 residues. V was clipped by 5 bases and J by 5 bases, with 12 bases between them. The germline gives CDR1 SEHNR, CDR2 FQNEAQ (reference sequence). The CDR3 DNA follows: TGTGCCAGCAGCGGTACTACCAGGGAGACCCAGTACTTC. It codes for CASSGTTRETQYF.

This clonotype has at least ten counts. The chain uses TRBV11-2 and TRBJ2-3, with 9 nucleotides matching TRBD2. V shed 0 bases and J 5 bases; nucleotides not matched to a gene: 3. CDR1 and CDR2 from the germline V gene are SGHAT and FQNNGV. The CDR3 is made up of 15 amino acids. CDR3 sequence (DNA): TGTGCCAGCAGCTTAGAGCGGGGGGGCCTAGATACGCAGTATTTT. As protein: CASSLERGGLDTQYF.

This clonotype was observed a handful of times. The chain has TRBV6-2 or TRBV6-3 and TRBJ2-7; D tentatively fits TRBD1 or TRBD2 (6 bases each). The V end lost 0 bases, the J end lost 4 bases, and 13 bases lay between the germline ends. CDR1 and CDR2 from the germline V gene are MNHEY and SVGEGT. The length of the CDR3 is 15 residues. CDR3 residues: CASSYSRGTRYEQYF. The CDR3 nucleotides are TGTGCCAGCAGTTACTCGAGGGGGACTCGGTACGAGCAGTACTTC.

A few counts support this clonotype. The chain employs TRBV4-3 and TRBJ2-1; TRBD2 matches 10 bases. Germline lookup yields CDR1 LGHNA and CDR2 YSLEER. Trimming removed 1 base from V and 5 bases from J; junction bases left unmatched: 5. The CDR3 contains 16 residues. The CDR3 DNA reads as TGCGCCAGCAGCCAAGTTGGAGCGGGGGGGCACAATGAGCAGTTCTTC. Its translation is CASSQVGAGGHNEQFF.

This clonotype was recorded a few times. This sequence joins TRBV3-1 and TRBJ1-1; D remains unclear. The CDR3 runs to 16 residues. Trimming cost V 0 bases and J 6 bases, with 17 bases left between them. The germline V gene has CDR1 LGHDT and CDR2 YNNKEL (reference sequence). The CDR3 is CASSQEGRWAKSEAFF. The CDR3 DNA sequence: TGTGCCAGCAGCCAAGAAGGACGGTGGGCGAAGTCTGAAGCTTTCTTT.

V gene TRBV9 combines with J gene TRBJ2-7; D gene unclear. The germline V gene encodes CDR1 SGDLS and CDR2 YYNGEE. The CDR3 length is 14 residues. Trimming left V 0 bases short and J 4 bases short, with 11 bases between. CDR3 coding DNA: TGTGCCAGCAGCGTAGGGCTAGTCGAATACGAGCAGTACTTC. Translated, it gives CASSVGLVEYEQYF.

This clonotype has a handful of counts. This chain joins TRBV4-1 and TRBJ1-6; D ambiguous. The germline V and J ends were trimmed by 0 bases and 9 bases, with 3 bases remaining between them. CDR3 size: 12 residues. Looked up from germline, CDR1 is MGHRA and CDR2 is YSYEKL. The CDR3 nucleotides are TGCGCCAGCAGCCAAGAGGTTTCACCCCTCCACTTT. Amino acid sequence: CASSQEVSPLHF.

This clonotype was seen only a few times. The V and J genes are TRBV4-1 and TRBJ2-7; D tentatively fits TRBD1 or TRBD2 (5 bases each). Trimming removed 4 bases from V and 0 bases from J, with 13 bases in between. The germline CDR1 and CDR2 sequences are MGHRA and YSYEKL. The CDR3 runs 15 residues. The CDR3 here is CASSPRVGDSYEQYF. The CDR3 coding sequence is TGCGCCAGCAGCCCCCGGGTGGGGGACTCCTACGAGCAGTACTTC.